One and the same sample provided the 12 T cell receptor beta chains below, sequenced in a study of shared T cell receptors in the human thymus. The method was immunoSEQ multiplex PCR; TCRdb's version includes in-frame clones alone and lacks a portion of them. The sample carries approximately 490,000 clones, roughly 74% recorded once. The data also belong to a second study, concerning human thymus T cells.

The sequencing input was thymocytes. The receptor set was obtained from a boy less than two years old with a congenital heart defect.

In this sample, this clone turned up a few times. The chain combines TRBV15 with TRBJ2-7, with 10 bases matching TRBD2. Germline-derived CDR1 and CDR2 are LNHNV and YYDKDF (reference sequence). The CDR3 has 18 amino acids. V was clipped by 1 base and J by 3 bases; unmatched bases: 12. The CDR3 loop reads CATSRGPSGRIPLYEQYF. CDR3 DNA sequence: TGTGCCACCAGCAGAGGACCTAGCGGGAGAATTCCCCTCTACGAGCAGTACTTC.

The V and J genes are TRBV11-2 and TRBJ2-7, with a weak D call TRBD1 (5 bases). Between the trimmed V and J ends, which lost 1 base and 3 bases, there was a span of 13 bases. Germline CDR1 and CDR2: SGHAT and FQNNGV. This CDR3 is built from 15 residues. In nucleotides, the CDR3 is TGTGCCAGCAGCTTAGGGGCCTCGGACATCTACGAGCAGTACTTC. Its translation: CASSLGASDIYEQYF.

V usage is TRBV5-1 and J usage is TRBJ2-7; TRBD1 is a possible D gene (5 bases). The V gene lost 6 bases and the J gene lost 4 bases, with 14 bases spanning the gap. Germline V gene sequence: CDR1 SGHRS, CDR2 YFSETQ. The CDR3 has 13 residues. In DNA, the CDR3 is TGCGCCAGCACGGCAGGGCATTATTACGAGCAGTACTTC. Its translation: CASTAGHYYEQYF.

The J gene is TRBJ2-2, the V gene TRBV29-1; 14 bases are shared with TRBD2. The germline V gene has CDR1 SQVTM and CDR2 ANQGSEA. CDR3 length equals 17 residues. With 7 bases clipped from V and 4 bases from J, the junction kept 11 bases outside the gene matches. Here the CDR3 DNA reads TGCAGCGCCATGGGACTAGCGGGAGACTGGGGCACCGGGGAGCTGTTTTTT. This encodes CSAMGLAGDWGTGELFF.

The rearrangement joins TRBV6-4 to TRBJ1-1, with 10 bases identical to TRBD1. Looked up from germline, CDR1 is MRHNA and CDR2 is SNTAGT. V shed 4 bases, J shed 8 bases, and the junction held 19 bases outside the gene matches. CDR3 length equals 18 residues. The CDR3 region is CASSARRMGTGDQWEAFF. CDR3 bases: TGTGCCAGCAGTGCGAGGAGAATGGGGACAGGGGATCAGTGGGAAGCTTTCTTT.

The genes are TRBV27 and TRBJ1-5; D is unresolved. Deletions cut 2 bases from V and 3 bases from J, with 17 bases between. Looked up from germline, CDR1 is MNHEY and CDR2 is SMNVEV (reference sequence). This CDR3 spans 17 amino acids. The CDR3 bases are TGTGCCAGCAGTTTAAGGTGGAGGGAAGGCGACAATCAGCCCCAGCATTTT. Translated, it gives CASSLRWREGDNQPQHF.

The chain has TRBV19 and TRBJ2-3; TRBD2 might be the D (6 bases). Germline CDR1 LNHDA, CDR2 SQIVND (reference sequence). Trimming took off 7 bases at V and 2 bases at J, with 13 bases between the two ends. The CDR3 has 14 amino acids. CDR3 sequence: CASTLGGSTDTQYF. The CDR3 bases are TGTGCCAGTACCCTCGGAGGGTCCACAGATACGCAGTATTTT.

V gene TRBV7-9 combines with J gene TRBJ2-7; D may be TRBD2 (6 bases). The CDR3 extends over 15 amino acids. The germline gives CDR1 SEHNR, CDR2 FQNEAQ (reference sequence). Trimming stripped 2 bases from V and 2 bases from J, with 13 bases between. CDR3 protein: CASSLWSSDTYEQYF. As DNA, the CDR3 is TGTGCCAGCAGCTTATGGTCTAGCGACACCTACGAGCAGTACTTC.

This chain joins TRBV9 and TRBJ1-1; TRBD1 matches 7 bases. This CDR3 spans 16 amino acids. The germline V gene encodes CDR1 SGDLS and CDR2 YYNGEE. Trimming took 3 bases from V and 0 from J; bases not matched to a gene: 8. The CDR3, as DNA: TGTGCCAGCAGCGCCGGACTGACAGGGTTGAACACTGAAGCTTTCTTT. Amino acids: CASSAGLTGLNTEAFF.

This clone was observed a few times. The chain recombines TRBV5-5 with TRBJ2-7; perhaps TRBD2 as D (5 bases). Trimming pared 1 base from V and 4 bases from J, leaving 12 bases between. This CDR3 is 14 amino acids long. Germline-derived CDR1 and CDR2 are SGHKS and YYEKEE (reference sequence). CDR3 loop: CASSLREGRYEQYF. CDR3 coding DNA: TGTGCCAGCAGCTTGCGCGAAGGGAGATACGAGCAGTACTTC.

The chain has TRBV29-1 and TRBJ2-3; a weak D match, TRBD1 (6 bases). The germline V gene has CDR1 SQVTM and CDR2 ANQGSEA. The CDR3 covers 12 residues. V lost 4 bases and J lost 6, with 11 bases in between. This chain's CDR3 is CSVVEGEDTQYF. CDR3 bases: TGCAGCGTTGTTGAGGGGGAGGATACGCAGTATTTT.

The rearrangement joins TRBV18 to TRBJ2-7; a possible D gene is TRBD1 (5 bases). CDR1 and CDR2 (germline): KGHSH, LQKENI. The CDR3 extends over 15 amino acids. V was trimmed by 2 bases and J by 2 bases, leaving 13 bases between them. CDR3 loop: CASSPEWQGAYEQYF. The CDR3 nucleotides read TGTGCCAGCTCACCAGAGTGGCAGGGTGCCTACGAGCAGTACTTC.